Following are 23 T cell receptor beta chains from one sample sequenced in a study of cytomegalovirus exposure and HLA in healthy donors. With 60 Vbeta and 13 Jbeta primers, the PCR was carried out. Some clones are missing from TCRdb's copy, which holds only in-frame ones; the method was immunoSEQ multiplex PCR. The data show under 130,000 clones, less than 75% seen once. The sample comprised PBMCs. The source is a man in his forties or fifties in good health and CMV-seropositive.

J is TRBJ2-5 and V is TRBV28; D gene ambiguous. The CDR3 loop spans 12 amino acids. The ends were cut back, 5 bases at V and 5 bases at J, with 9 bases in the middle. The germline V gene encodes CDR1 MDHEN and CDR2 SYDVKM. The CDR3 DNA follows: TGTGCCAGCAGTACCGCACGGGAGACCCAGTACTTC. Amino acids: CASSTARETQYF.

The genes are TRBV6-1 and TRBJ1-4, with TRBD1 identical over 10 bases. In germline, CDR1 is MNHNS, CDR2 SASEGT. The CDR3 is 18 amino acids. Losses at the gene ends were 0 bases for V and 0 bases for J; bases not matched to a gene: 4. CDR3 bases: TGTGCCAGCAGTGAAGCGGGGACAGGGGTTGCAACTAATGAAAAACTGTTTTTT. It translates to CASSEAGTGVATNEKLFF.

The chain couples TRBV7-9 to TRBJ2-7; D might be TRBD2 (8 bases). The germline V and J ends were trimmed by 5 bases and 3 bases, with 17 bases remaining between them. The CDR3 is made up of 15 amino acids. CDR1 is SEHNR, CDR2 FQNEAQ, per germline (reference sequence). The CDR3 loop reads CASSPGGGQFYEQYF. Written as DNA, the CDR3 is TGTGCCAGCAGCCCCGGGGGGGGACAGTTCTACGAGCAGTACTTC.

The chain joins TRBV27 to TRBJ2-1, with D possibly TRBD2 on 5 matching bases. The CDR3 extends over 13 amino acids. V lost 7 bases and J lost 4, with 11 bases in between. The germline CDR1 and CDR2 sequences are MNHEY and SMNVEV (reference sequence). CDR3 amino acids: CASKWGEYNEQFF. CDR3 DNA sequence: TGTGCCAGCAAGTGGGGAGAATACAATGAGCAGTTCTTC.

The V call is TRBV21-1, the J call TRBJ2-1; the table's TRBD2 call for D was not verified on the DNA. TRBV21-1 constitutes a pseudogene. The CDR3 runs 14 residues. As DNA, the CDR3 is TGTGCCAGCACCCTAGCGGGAGAGTACAATGAGCAGTTCTTC. This codes for CASTLAGEYNEQFF.

The chain joins TRBV5-1 to TRBJ2-4; 10 bases fit TRBD1. Germline trimming cut 0 bases from V and 8 bases from J; bases unmatched to any gene: 8. The CDR3 covers 16 residues. Germline-derived CDR1 and CDR2 are SGHRS and YFSETQ. The CDR3 protein is CASSLALYGQGDIQYF. DNA for the CDR3: TGCGCCAGCAGCTTGGCCTTGTACGGACAGGGGGACATTCAGTACTTC.

This clone was seen more than once but under ten times. The V gene is TRBV27, the J gene TRBJ2-3, with TRBD1 identical over 7 bases. The CDR3 has 17 amino acids. V was clipped by 7 bases and J by 2 bases; unmatched bases: 15. Looked up from germline, CDR1 is MNHEY and CDR2 is SMNVEV (reference sequence). The CDR3 region has the DNA TGTGCCAGCACCCAGACCCGGACAGGTTTCGACACAGATACGCAGTATTTT. Translating it yields CASTQTRTGFDTDTQYF.

The chain is built from TRBV7-9 and TRBJ2-1; TRBD2 matches 15 bases. J was trimmed by 6 bases and V by 2 bases; bases with no gene match: 5. Looked up from germline, CDR1 is SEHNR and CDR2 is FQNEAQ (reference sequence). CDR3 length: 17 amino acids. The CDR3 here is CASSLRGLAGGPNEQFF. In DNA, the CDR3 is TGTGCCAGCAGCTTAAGGGGACTAGCGGGAGGCCCCAATGAGCAGTTCTTC.

This sequence joins TRBV5-1 and TRBJ2-5, with TRBD2 matching over 10 bases. The CDR3 totals 15 residues. V lost 6 bases, J lost 0 bases, and 5 bases stayed unmatched. The V gene's germline CDR1 is SGHRS and CDR2 YFSETQ. CDR3 protein: CASKKGLANQETQYF. DNA of the CDR3: TGCGCCAGCAAGAAGGGACTAGCGAACCAAGAGACCCAGTACTTC. Drawing the rest from reference TRBV5-1 and TRBJ2-5, the complete variable domain is KAGVTQTPRYLIKTRGQQVTLSCSPISGHRSVSWYQQTPGQGLQFLFEYFSETQRNKGNFPGRFSGRQFSNSRSEMNVSTLELGDSALYLCASKKGLANQETQYFGPGTRLLVL.

Only a few counts were recorded for this clone. CDR3 nucleotides: TGTGCCAGTAGTATGCCCGGACAGCTTAATGAAAAACTGTTTTTT. Residues: CASSMPGQLNEKLFF. The chain couples TRBV19 to TRBJ1-4; D is possibly TRBD1 (6 bases). V lost 3 bases, J lost 4 bases, and 12 bases lay in between. Germline lookup yields CDR1 LNHDA and CDR2 SQIVND (reference sequence). This CDR3 is built from 15 residues. The variable domain in full, with the rest retrieved from reference TRBV19 and TRBJ1-4, is DGGITQSPKYLFRKEGQNVTLSCEQNLNHDAMYWYRQDPGQGLRLIYYSQIVNDFQKGDIAEGYSVSREKKESFPLTVTSAQKNPTAFYLCASSMPGQLNEKLFFGSGTQLSVL.

This chain links TRBV9 with TRBJ1-2, with 10 bases that match TRBD1. CDR3 size: 15 residues. V gave up 0 bases and J gave up 5 bases; unmatched junction bases: 4. Germline CDR1 is SGDLS and CDR2 is YYNGEE. As DNA, the CDR3 is TGTGCCAGCAGCGTAGCTGGGACAGGGGTTTATGGCTACACCTTC. Protein: CASSVAGTGVYGYTF.

This sequence joins TRBV2 and TRBJ1-1, with D perhaps TRBD1 (6 bases). The CDR3 extends over 13 amino acids. Germline V lookup: CDR1 SNHLY, CDR2 FYNNEI. V lost 10 bases to trimming and J lost 0 bases, with 12 bases between them. The CDR3 DNA sequence: TGTGCCACTCGATGGGACATGAACACTGAAGCTTTCTTT. Its protein product is CATRWDMNTEAFF.

The chain recombines TRBV5-4 with TRBJ2-7; D perhaps matches TRBD2 (7 bases). The germline V gene encodes CDR1 SGHNT and CDR2 YYREEE (reference sequence). Trimming took 4 bases from V and 3 from J, leaving 14 bases between them. CDR3 size: 14 residues. CDR3 DNA sequence: TGTGCCAGCAGCCCACGGGGGGACAACTACGAGCAGTACTTC. Protein sequence: CASSPRGDNYEQYF.

The chain has TRBV7-9 and TRBJ1-4, with TRBD1 as a possible D gene (5 bases). There are 17 residues in the CDR3. Germline V gene sequence: CDR1 SEHNR, CDR2 FQNEAQ (reference sequence). The V and J ends lost 5 bases and 3 bases respectively, with 19 bases between them. Written as DNA, the CDR3 is TGTGCCAGCAGCGCGGGACCCCTGACAGAATCTAATGAAAAACTGTTTTTT. This translates into CASSAGPLTESNEKLFF.

V usage is TRBV19 and J usage is TRBJ1-5; D is perhaps TRBD1 (5 bases). The CDR3 has 15 amino acids. V shed 3 bases and J shed 4 bases, with 13 bases lying between them. Looked up from germline, CDR1 is LNHDA and CDR2 is SQIVND (reference sequence). Here the CDR3 reads CASSIQGDRNQPQHF. The DNA of the CDR3 is TGTGCCAGTAGTATTCAAGGGGATAGGAATCAGCCCCAGCATTTT.

As to this clone: The CDR3 does not end in the conserved phenylalanine or tryptophan, so this is likely a read error. The DNA is left out, because the CDR3 cannot be placed on it with certainty; the CDR3 is given as TCRdb lists it. The chain has TRBV25-1 and TRBJ2-7; no DNA check was done on the table's D call, TRBD1. Germline values: CDR1 MGHDK, CDR2 SYGVNS. Ends included, the CDR3 has 11 residues. The CDR3: CASSEFARKGI.

The rearrangement links TRBV9 to TRBJ2-2, with 7 bases matching TRBD2. CDR1 and CDR2 (germline): SGDLS, YYNGEE. V lost 0 bases, J lost 5 bases, and 10 bases stayed unmatched. This CDR3 contains 17 residues. In DNA, the CDR3 is TGTGCCAGCAGCGTAGCTGAACTAGCGAAAGGTACCGGGGAGCTGTTTTTT. It codes for CASSVAELAKGTGELFF.

CDR3 sequence (DNA): TGTGCCAGCGGCCCCCGGGAAGAGACCCAGTACTTC. Its protein product is CASGPREETQYF. The rearrangement links TRBV27 to TRBJ2-5; D is unresolved. Trimming took off 8 bases at V and 3 bases at J, with 10 bases between the two ends. The CDR3 is 12 residues long. Looked up from germline, CDR1 is MNHEY and CDR2 is SMNVEV (reference sequence).

This clone was seen a handful of times. CDR3 protein: CASSHDRGLSGNTIYF. For the CDR3, the DNA is TGTGCCAGCAGCCACGACAGGGGGCTGTCCGGAAACACCATATATTTT. The chain combines TRBV7-2 with TRBJ1-3, with 10 bases that match TRBD1. V lost 5 bases and J lost 4; bases outside the gene matches: 8. This CDR3 region has 16 residues. Germline V gene sequence: CDR1 SGHTA, CDR2 FQGNSA. Variable domain in full (rest from reference TRBV7-2 and TRBJ1-3): GAGVSQSPSNKVTEKGKDVELRCDPISGHTALYWYRQSLGQGLEFLIYFQGNSAPDKSGLPSDRFSAERTGGSVSTLTIQRTQQEDSAVYLCASSHDRGLSGNTIYFGEGSWLTVV.

The chain employs TRBV7-9 and TRBJ1-4, with a weak D call TRBD1 (6 bases). There are 16 residues in the CDR3. Germline CDR1 reads SEHNR; CDR2 reads FQNEAQ (reference sequence). V was clipped by 5 bases and J by 7 bases, with 20 bases between them. This CDR3 is CASSPTGGGGGEKLFF. Here the CDR3 DNA reads TGTGCCAGCAGCCCCACCGGGGGGGGCGGTGGTGAAAAACTGTTTTTT.

This clone has just one count. The J gene is TRBJ2-7, the V gene TRBV19; 7 bases agree with TRBD2. Germline V lookup: CDR1 LNHDA, CDR2 SQIVND (reference sequence). The length of the CDR3 is 15 residues. V lost 3 bases, J lost 0 bases, and 5 bases stayed unmatched. DNA for the CDR3: TGTGCCAGTAGTATTGGCCTAGCGGACTCCTACGAGCAGTACTTC. It encodes CASSIGLADSYEQYF.

The chain couples TRBV6-5 to TRBJ1-6; 7 nucleotides line up with TRBD1. Trimming removed 4 bases from V and 9 bases from J; junction bases left unmatched: 9. The CDR3 is 15 amino acids. CDR1 is MNHEY, CDR2 SVGAGI, per germline. The CDR3 spells CASSFDRDGSSPLHF. Here the CDR3 DNA reads TGTGCCAGCAGTTTCGACAGGGACGGGAGTTCACCCCTCCACTTT.

Only one count was recorded for this clone. The rearrangement links TRBV12-5 to TRBJ2-7; 9 nucleotides agree with TRBD2. J was trimmed by 0 bases and V by 4 bases; bases with no gene match: 4. Looked up from germline, CDR1 is LGHNT and CDR2 is FRNRAP. The CDR3 has 15 amino acids. The chain's CDR3 is CASGWTSESSYEQYV. Here the CDR3 DNA reads TGTGCTAGTGGTTGGACTAGCGAGAGCTCCTACGAGCAGTACGTC.